The 2 T cell receptor beta chains reported below all come from one sample, sequenced in a study of T cell repertoires in aging, cancer and after chemotherapy. The template was genomic DNA from peripheral blood, not RNA. Multiplex touch-down PCR with TRB-A/B primers amplified rearranged V-D-J TRB sequences. TCRdb reprocessed the multiplex PCR reads with MiXCR, giving one entry per CDR3 protein. The profile covers more than 9,000 distinct CDR3 sequences, with around 38% appearing a single time and roughly 1.5% taken by the ten largest. The sample was blood. These receptors were taken from a human donor in good health.

The chain carries TRBV11-2 and TRBJ2-2, with 7 bases lining up with TRBD1. The CDR3 is 14 amino acids. Germline loops: CDR1 SGHAT, CDR2 FQNNGV. With 3 bases clipped from V and 6 bases from J, the junction kept 4 bases outside the gene matches. CDR3 residues: CASSFDRVSGELFF. The CDR3 nucleotides read TGTGCCAGCAGCTTTGACAGGGTATCCGGGGAGCTGTTTTTT.

Notes on this clonotype: Germline and junction disagree at one end, which may indicate a read error. This chain uses TRBV4-1 with TRBJ2-1, with 7 bases matching TRBD2. The germline gives CDR1 MGHRA, CDR2 YSYEKL. This CDR3 has 17 amino acids. For the CDR3, the DNA is TGTGCCAGCAGCCAAGATCTGGCGGGGGTCCCCGTCAATGAGCAGTTCTTC. Translating gives CASSQDLAGVPVNEQFF.